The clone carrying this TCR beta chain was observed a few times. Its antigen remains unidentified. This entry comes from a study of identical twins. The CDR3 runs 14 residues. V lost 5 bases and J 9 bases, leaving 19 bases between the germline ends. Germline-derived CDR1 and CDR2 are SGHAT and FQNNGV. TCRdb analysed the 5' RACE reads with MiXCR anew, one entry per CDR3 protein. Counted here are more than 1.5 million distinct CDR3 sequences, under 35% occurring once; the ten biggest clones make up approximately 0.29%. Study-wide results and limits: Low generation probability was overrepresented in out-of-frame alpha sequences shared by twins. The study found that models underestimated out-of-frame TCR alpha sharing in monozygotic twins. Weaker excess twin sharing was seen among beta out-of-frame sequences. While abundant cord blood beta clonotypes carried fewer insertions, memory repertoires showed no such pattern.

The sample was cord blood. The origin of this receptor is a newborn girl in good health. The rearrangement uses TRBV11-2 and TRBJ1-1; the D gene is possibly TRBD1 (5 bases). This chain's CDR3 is CASSQSPRGLKAFF. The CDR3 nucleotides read TGTGCCAGCAGCCAGAGTCCCCGGGGCCTAAAAGCTTTCTTT.